The 24 T cell receptor beta chains below were found in one sample sequenced in a study of cytomegalovirus exposure and HLA in healthy donors. It was with 60 Vbeta and 13 Jbeta primers that the PCR ran. TCRdb's table, derived via immunoSEQ multiplex PCR, lists solely in-frame clones and lacks some. The sample lists about 160,000 clones; 87% were seen once. The source material was PBMCs. The origin of the receptors is a woman younger than 45 in good health and CMV-seronegative.

This clone was detected only once. The chain joins TRBV7-8 to TRBJ2-2, with D possibly matching TRBD2 (6 bases). Germline lookup yields CDR1 SGHVS and CDR2 FQNEAQ. The CDR3 is 16 amino acids. The ends were cut back, 2 bases at V and 7 bases at J, with 17 bases in the middle. CDR3 nucleotides: TGTGCCAGCAGCTTAATTCAGTCCGGGAGAGGCGGGGAGCTGTTTTTT. Its protein product is CASSLIQSGRGGELFF.

This clone has only one observation. The gene calls are TRBV9 and TRBJ2-5; 7 bases agree with TRBD1. The CDR3 loop spans 16 amino acids. Trimming cost V 0 bases and J 1 base; bases outside gene matches: 6. Per the germline V gene, CDR1 is SGDLS and CDR2 is YYNGEE. CDR3 residues: CASSVAVYRGQETQYF. CDR3 DNA: TGTGCCAGCAGCGTAGCGGTCTACAGGGGCCAAGAGACCCAGTACTTC. The full variable domain, completed using reference TRBV9 and TRBJ2-5, is DSGVTQTPKHLITATGQRVTLRCSPRSGDLSVYWYQQSLDQGLQFLIQYYNGEERAKGNILERFSAQQFPDLHSELNLSSLELGDSALYFCASSVAVYRGQETQYFGPGTRLLVL.

The chain uses TRBV5-1 and TRBJ1-1; the D gene is possibly TRBD1 (6 bases). Germline loops: CDR1 SGHRS, CDR2 YFSETQ. V lost 0 bases, J lost 3 bases, and 9 bases lay in between. The CDR3 loop spans 14 amino acids. CDR3 nucleotides: TGCGCCAGCAGCTTGGCCCCAGGGGACACTGAAGCTTTCTTT. This translates into CASSLAPGDTEAFF. Combining the CDR3 with reference TRBV5-1 and TRBJ1-1 gives the whole variable domain KAGVTQTPRYLIKTRGQQVTLSCSPISGHRSVSWYQQTPGQGLQFLFEYFSETQRNKGNFPGRFSGRQFSNSRSEMNVSTLELGDSALYLCASSLAPGDTEAFFGQGTRLTVV.

V is TRBV7-8 and J is TRBJ2-2, with a possible D match to TRBD1 (5 bases). The CDR3 length is 15 residues. Germline V lookup: CDR1 SGHVS, CDR2 FQNEAQ. Trimming stripped 3 bases from V and 3 bases from J, with 11 bases between. CDR3 protein: CASSFQGADTGELFF. For the CDR3, the DNA is TGTGCCAGCAGCTTCCAGGGTGCGGACACCGGGGAGCTGTTTTTT.

V gene TRBV28 combines with J gene TRBJ1-4; D is perhaps TRBD1 (6 bases). The CDR3 is 13 residues long. The germline CDR1 and CDR2 sequences are MDHEN and SYDVKM. The V end was cut by 8 bases, the J end by 8 bases, with 15 bases between. The CDR3 region is CASWVGRGEKLFF. CDR3 DNA: TGTGCCAGCTGGGTGGGTAGGGGGGAAAAACTGTTTTTT.

The genes are TRBV12-5 and TRBJ2-5, with unresolved D. This CDR3 has 11 residues. Looked up from germline, CDR1 is LGHNT and CDR2 is FRNRAP. Trimming took off 6 bases at V and 4 bases at J, with 6 bases between the two ends. CDR3 sequence reads: CASGLGETQYF. The CDR3 DNA sequence: TGTGCTAGTGGCCTCGGAGAGACCCAGTACTTC.

The rearrangement uses TRBV19 and TRBJ2-6, with D hard to call. The CDR3 length is 15 residues. V lost 1 base and J 2 bases, leaving 6 bases between the germline ends. Germline assignment: CDR1 LNHDA and CDR2 SQIVND (reference sequence). The CDR3: CASSIGTAGANVLTF. CDR3 DNA sequence: TGTGCCAGTAGTATAGGTACGGCTGGGGCCAACGTCCTGACTTTC.

The rearrangement links TRBV5-5 to TRBJ1-5; the match to TRBD1 covers 9 bases. After removal of 3 bases from V and 8 bases from J, the junction contained 9 bases not matched to a gene. This CDR3 spans 15 amino acids. Germline V gene data show CDR1 as SGHKS and CDR2 as YYEKEE (reference sequence). The DNA of the CDR3 is TGTGCCAGCAGCTCAAATACAGGGGGCGAAGAGCCCCAGCATTTT. It yields the protein CASSSNTGGEEPQHF.

The chain employs TRBV2 and TRBJ1-2, with a possible D match to TRBD1 (6 bases). V was trimmed by 3 bases and J by 5 bases, leaving 19 bases between them. Germline loops: CDR1 SNHLY, CDR2 FYNNEI. This CDR3 spans 16 amino acids. CDR3 DNA sequence: TGTGCCAGCAGTGATGGGGGCCGAGCCCTCCCTTATGGCTACACCTTC. As protein: CASSDGGRALPYGYTF.

CDR3 DNA: TGTGCCAGCAGTGAAGGGCAGGGGAGCGAGCAGTACTTC. It yields the protein CASSEGQGSEQYF. This chain links TRBV2 with TRBJ2-7, with D tentatively TRBD1 (6 bases). CDR3 length: 13 amino acids. V dropped 1 base and J dropped 6 bases, with 10 bases sitting between them. CDR1 and CDR2 from the germline V gene are SNHLY and FYNNEI. Full variable domain (outside the CDR3, taken from reference TRBV2 and TRBJ2-7): EPEVTQTPSHQVTQMGQEVILRCVPISNHLYFYWYRQILGQKVEFLVSFYNNEISEKSEIFDDQFSVERPDGSNFTLKIRSTKLEDSAMYFCASSEGQGSEQYFGPGTRLTVT.

V gene TRBV4-3 combines with J gene TRBJ2-7; D gene unclear. Germline V lookup: CDR1 LGHNA, CDR2 YSLEER. CDR3 length: 13 residues. Trimming removed 3 bases from V and 3 bases from J, with 9 bases in between. This CDR3 reads CASSQGRYYEQYF. The CDR3 nucleotides are TGCGCCAGCAGCCAGGGCCGATACTACGAGCAGTACTTC.

The count of this clone is one. This chain joins TRBV11-2 and TRBJ2-7; no firm D call. The CDR3 consists of 15 residues. CDR1 is SGHAT, CDR2 FQNNGV, per germline. V was shortened by 5 bases and J by 2 bases, with 16 bases between the two germline ends. CDR3 DNA: TGTGCCAGCAGCGCCGACACGTTGGCGACCTACGAGCAGTACTTC. It specifies CASSADTLATYEQYF.

The chain joins TRBV6-5 to TRBJ1-5; perhaps TRBD1 as D (6 bases). The length of the CDR3 is 15 residues. Germline V gene data show CDR1 as MNHEY and CDR2 as SVGAGI. Trimming took 0 bases from V and 3 from J, leaving 9 bases between them. CDR3: CASSYSRGNNQPQHF. The CDR3, as DNA: TGTGCCAGCAGTTACTCGAGGGGGAACAATCAGCCCCAGCATTTT.

The chain has TRBV11-2 and TRBJ1-2, with D possibly TRBD1 on 6 matching bases. In germline, CDR1 is SGHAT, CDR2 FQNNGV. This CDR3 contains 14 residues. The V gene lost 0 bases and the J gene lost 4 bases, with 9 bases spanning the gap. This CDR3 reads CASSLDRGTYGYTF. CDR3 in DNA: TGTGCCAGCAGCTTAGACAGGGGTACCTATGGCTACACCTTC.

The CDR3 DNA reads as TGTGCCAGCAGCCGCGCCGACAGGCGGAACACTGAAGCTTTCTTT. Encoded protein: CASSRADRRNTEAFF. The rearrangement uses TRBV9 and TRBJ1-1; possible D gene TRBD1, 6 bases. The CDR3 length is 15 residues. In germline, CDR1 is SGDLS, CDR2 YYNGEE. V was cut by 4 bases and J by 1 base, with 14 bases left in between.

The gene calls are TRBV10-3 and TRBJ2-5; 7 bases are shared with TRBD2. CDR1 ENHRY and CDR2 SYGVKD come from the germline V gene. The V and J ends lost 10 bases and 4 bases, in that order; junction bases with no gene match: 9. This CDR3 contains 13 residues. CDR3 region: CASGLGRGETQYF. The DNA for the CDR3 is TGTGCCAGTGGTCTAGGGAGGGGAGAGACCCAGTACTTC.

This rearrangement joins TRBV5-4 to TRBJ1-1, with TRBD1 matching over 7 bases. Germline CDR1 and CDR2: SGHNT and YYREEE (reference sequence). After removal of 4 bases from V and 2 bases from J, the junction contained 11 bases not matched to a gene. The CDR3 contains 16 residues. The CDR3, as DNA: TGTGCCAGCAGCCGACCGACAGGGTCTGGAAACACTGAAGCTTTCTTT. Translation gives CASSRPTGSGNTEAFF.

The chain is built from TRBV28 and TRBJ2-5; D remains unclear. V was cut by 1 base and J by 1 base, with 7 bases left in between. This CDR3 spans 14 amino acids. The germline gives CDR1 MDHEN, CDR2 SYDVKM. The CDR3: CASSLSALQETQYF. CDR3 sequence (DNA): TGTGCCAGCAGTTTATCTGCGCTCCAAGAGACCCAGTACTTC.

The chain employs TRBV28 and TRBJ1-4; possible D gene TRBD1, 6 bases. V lost 1 base, J lost 8 bases, and 11 bases lay in between. CDR3 size: 14 residues. Germline V gene lookup returns CDR1 MDHEN and CDR2 SYDVKM. CDR3 nucleotides: TGTGCCAGCAGTTTATCGGACAGACGCGAAAAACTGTTTTTT. Protein sequence: CASSLSDRREKLFF. Variable domain in full (rest from reference TRBV28 and TRBJ1-4): DVKVTQSSRYLVKRTGEKVFLECVQDMDHENMFWYRQDPGLGLRLIYFSYDVKMKEKGDIPEGYSVSREKKERFSLILESASTNQTSMYLCASSLSDRREKLFFGSGTQLSVL.

The chain couples TRBV28 to TRBJ2-5, with D perhaps matching TRBD2 (5 bases). The V gene lost 7 bases and the J gene lost 5 bases, with 8 bases spanning the gap. Germline assignment: CDR1 MDHEN and CDR2 SYDVKM. The CDR3 has 11 residues. For the CDR3, the DNA is TGTGCCAGCAAGGAGCGGGAGACCCAGTACTTC. Translation: CASKERETQYF.

Regarding this clone: Other DNA variants within this sample encode the same CDR3. The genes are TRBV18 and TRBJ2-1; 10 nucleotides align to TRBD1. Losses at the gene ends were 5 bases for V and 0 bases for J; bases not matched to a gene: 1. Germline values: CDR1 KGHSH, CDR2 LQKENI. This CDR3 has 15 amino acids. DNA of the CDR3: TGTGCCAGCTCAAGGGACAGGGGCTCCTACAATGAGCAGTTCTTC. This codes for CASSRDRGSYNEQFF.

The chain carries TRBV7-9 and TRBJ2-1, with 8 bases fitting TRBD2. CDR1 is SEHNR, CDR2 FQNEAQ, per germline (reference sequence). This CDR3 has 17 residues. The ends lost 0 bases at V and 0 bases at J; junction bases unmatched: 4. CDR3 bases: TGTGCCAGCAGCTTAGCTCCCCTAGCGGGCTCCTACAATGAGCAGTTCTTC. Protein sequence: CASSLAPLAGSYNEQFF.

The chain carries TRBV30 and TRBJ1-2, with D uncertain. Trimming stripped 4 bases from V and 8 bases from J, with 14 bases between. Looked up from germline, CDR1 is GTSNPN and CDR2 is SVGIG (reference sequence). The CDR3 loop spans 12 amino acids. The CDR3 loop reads CAWTEGGEGYTF. The CDR3 coding sequence is TGTGCCTGGACAGAAGGCGGCGAAGGCTACACCTTC.

The chain joins TRBV29-1 to TRBJ2-3, with D possibly TRBD2 on 7 matching bases. CDR3 length: 14 amino acids. The V gene's germline CDR1 is SQVTM and CDR2 ANQGSEA. V was trimmed by 5 bases and J by 2 bases, leaving 14 bases between them. CDR3 in amino acids: CSVRGAGVTDTQYF. In nucleotides, the CDR3 is TGCAGCGTTCGGGGGGCGGGGGTCACAGATACGCAGTATTTT.